This T cell receptor (beta chain) was retrieved from a study of radiation and T cells in renal cell carcinoma. The sample's treatment: treatment-naive control, cytoreductive nephrectomy. Clear cell pathology was present in this patient's renal cell carcinoma. Control tumor donors were a few females and some ten males, median age 57 years. This clone was recorded only once. Its antigen is as yet unknown. The V gene end was trimmed by 4 bases and the J gene end by 3 bases; junction bases not matched to a gene: 8. Germline CDR1 is MNHNY and CDR2 is SVGAGI (reference sequence). There are 16 residues in the CDR3. The protocol was immunoSEQ multiplex PCR, while the TCRdb copy is restricted to in-frame clones and leaves out a portion. The sample lists some 9,800 clones; approximately 69% were seen once. Study-level findings and limits: Tumor samples were small regions of around 0.94 g. Irradiated tumors had higher TCR clonality than control tumors.

The sample in question was tumor tissue, obtained from a patient whose treatment was nephrectomy without radiotherapy. The J gene is TRBJ2-3, the V gene TRBV6-6, with TRBD2 matching over 9 bases. The sequence came from a man in his sixties with renal cell carcinoma. CDR3 amino acids: CASSLGGTSRTDTQYF. CDR3 sequence (DNA): TGTGCCAGCAGTTTAGGAGGGACTAGCCGGACAGATACGCAGTATTTT.